Following are 16 T cell receptor beta chains from one sample sequenced in a study of T cells and copy number aberrations in small-cell lung cancer. TCRdb's table, derived via immunoSEQ multiplex PCR, lists solely in-frame clones and lacks some. The sample carries over 5,000 clones, roughly three quarters recorded once. Sequences were obtained from tumor tissue. The receptors derive from a man in his fifties with small cell lung cancer.

This clone has a handful of counts. The chain joins TRBV11-3 to TRBJ2-2; D gene ambiguous. The CDR3 extends over 13 amino acids. Trimming pared 5 bases from V and 4 bases from J, leaving 8 bases between. Germline assignment: CDR1 SGHNT and CDR2 YENEEA. CDR3 nucleotide sequence: TGTGCCAGCAGCCGCCCAGGCACCGGGGAGCTGTTTTTT. Translation gives CASSRPGTGELFF. The full variable domain, rest sourced from reference TRBV11-3 and TRBJ2-2, is EAGVVQSPRYKIIEKKQPVAFWCNPISGHNTLYWYLQNLGQGPELLIRYENEEAVDDSQLPKDRFSAERLKGVDSTLKIQPAELGDSAVYLCASSRPGTGELFFGEGSRLTVL.

The V call is TRBV19, the J call TRBJ2-1, with 8 nucleotides matching TRBD2. The length of the CDR3 is 16 residues. V gave up 0 bases and J gave up 12 bases; unmatched junction bases: 13. CDR1 and CDR2 from the germline V gene are LNHDA and SQIVND (reference sequence). The DNA for the CDR3 is TGTGCCAGTAGTATAGATCTGGCTAGCGGGTCGATGGGGCAGTTCTTC. Its translation is CASSIDLASGSMGQFF.

This clone was seen a few times. V and J are TRBV28 and TRBJ1-5; tentatively, D is TRBD1 (5 bases). Germline CDR1 is MDHEN and CDR2 is SYDVKM. Trimming took 8 bases from V and 0 from J, leaving 17 bases between them. This CDR3 has 16 amino acids. The CDR3 loop reads CASSRARGYSNQPQHF. DNA for the CDR3: TGTGCCAGCTCTCGGGCCCGGGGGTATAGCAATCAGCCCCAGCATTTT.

The V and J genes are TRBV18 and TRBJ2-1, with D possibly being TRBD2 (5 bases). This CDR3 comprises 14 residues. V gave up 4 bases and J gave up 8 bases, with 15 bases separating them. Germline V lookup: CDR1 KGHSH, CDR2 LQKENI. CDR3 DNA: TGTGCCAGCTCACAGCAGCGGACCACCGATGAGCAGTTCTTC. The encoded protein is CASSQQRTTDEQFF.

V is TRBV2 and J is TRBJ2-2; D not resolved. The CDR3 extends over 13 amino acids. CDR1 is SNHLY and CDR2 is FYNNEI in the germline V gene. V lost 6 bases, J lost 4 bases, and 9 bases lay in between. The CDR3 is CASRPLSTGELFF. Here the CDR3 DNA reads TGTGCCAGCAGACCACTCAGCACCGGGGAGCTGTTTTTT.

The rearrangement joins TRBV29-1 to TRBJ2-1; weak D call: TRBD1 (8 bases). Deletions cut 3 bases from V and 4 bases from J, with 16 bases between. From germline, CDR1 is SQVTM and CDR2 ANQGSEA. This CDR3 has 15 residues. The CDR3 sequence is CSVEGGTGRYNEQFF. The CDR3 coding sequence is TGCAGCGTTGAGGGGGGGACAGGAAGATACAATGAGCAGTTCTTC.

The chain is built from TRBV30 and TRBJ1-3; D ambiguous. The CDR3 has 13 residues. CDR1 is GTSNPN and CDR2 is SVGIG in the germline V gene (reference sequence). This CDR3 is CASGEGGGNTIYF. The CDR3 DNA is TGTGCTTCGGGTGAGGGTGGTGGAAACACCATATATTTT.

The gene calls are TRBV2 and TRBJ1-5, with 12 bases that match TRBD1. V shed 7 bases and J 0 bases; nucleotides not matched to a gene: 10. Germline CDR1 and CDR2: SNHLY and FYNNEI. The CDR3 length is 18 residues. For the CDR3, the DNA is TGTGCCAGCACCGCTAGGGGGACAGGGGGCCATAGCAATCAGCCCCAGCATTTT. Its translation: CASTARGTGGHSNQPQHF.

The V and J genes are TRBV6-6 and TRBJ1-2; D remains ambiguous. The CDR3 consists of 11 residues. V lost 6 bases, J lost 9 bases, and 11 bases lay in between. CDR1 is MNHNY, CDR2 SVGAGI, per germline (reference sequence). The CDR3 nucleotides read TGTGCCAGCAGCTTCAGTGGACGCTACACCTTC. This codes for CASSFSGRYTF.

This clone was seen more than once but under ten times. The V gene is TRBV28, the J gene TRBJ2-1; no definite D call. This CDR3 region has 16 residues. The V end was cut by 6 bases, the J end by 7 bases, with 22 bases between. CDR1 is MDHEN and CDR2 is SYDVKM in the germline V gene. The chain's CDR3 is CASRTFLPNILNEQFF. The CDR3 bases are TGTGCCAGCAGGACCTTTCTCCCCAACATCCTGAATGAGCAGTTCTTC.

The CDR3 bases are TGTGCCAGCACTAACGGATATGGCTACACCTTC. This codes for CASTNGYGYTF. The genes are TRBV27 and TRBJ1-2, with D uncertain. The V end was cut by 7 bases, the J end by 5 bases, with 8 bases between. CDR3 length equals 11 residues. CDR1 is MNHEY and CDR2 is SMNVEV in the germline V gene (reference sequence).

This clone showed up just a few times. The V gene is TRBV27, the J gene TRBJ2-3; D tentatively reads TRBD1 or TRBD2 (6 bases each). Trimming stripped 2 bases from V and 5 bases from J, with 14 bases between. The CDR3 has 15 residues. Germline V gene lookup returns CDR1 MNHEY and CDR2 SMNVEV (reference sequence). CDR3 sequence reads: CASSLIGGRGDTQYF. CDR3 DNA: TGTGCCAGCAGTTTAATCGGGGGCCGTGGAGATACGCAGTATTTT.

The chain couples TRBV7-2 to TRBJ1-4; D uncertain. Germline values: CDR1 SGHTA, CDR2 FQGNSA. V was shortened by 5 bases and J by 7 bases, with 14 bases between the two germline ends. This CDR3 has 14 residues. The CDR3 coding sequence is TGTGCCAGCAGCCTGACGGCTATGGGTGAAAAACTGTTTTTT. Its protein product is CASSLTAMGEKLFF.

This clone was seen a handful of times. The CDR3 is CASTDRVGETQYF. Written as DNA, the CDR3 is TGTGCCAGTACCGACAGGGTGGGGGAGACCCAGTACTTC. The chain has TRBV19 and TRBJ2-5, with 7 nucleotides matching TRBD1. CDR1 and CDR2 (germline): LNHDA, SQIVND (reference sequence). This CDR3 is 13 amino acids long. J gave up 5 bases and V 7 bases, and 7 bases lay outside the gene matches.

The genes are TRBV7-2 and TRBJ2-5, with D perhaps matching TRBD1 (6 bases). This CDR3 comprises 14 residues. Deletions cut 1 base from V and 4 bases from J, with 10 bases between. From germline, CDR1 is SGHTA and CDR2 FQGNSA. CDR3: CASSLDQGSETQYF. CDR3 in DNA: TGTGCCAGCAGCTTAGATCAGGGGTCAGAGACCCAGTACTTC.

This chain joins TRBV7-2 and TRBJ2-5; 16 bases fit TRBD2. Per germline, CDR1 SGHTA and CDR2 FQGNSA. The CDR3 is made up of 19 amino acids. V was clipped by 2 bases and J by 5 bases; unmatched bases: 11. CDR3 sequence reads: CASSLPGTSGRAGYETQYF. The CDR3 DNA is TGTGCCAGCAGCTTACCGGGGACTAGCGGGAGGGCCGGATATGAGACCCAGTACTTC.